This TCR beta chain was observed in a study of T-cell memory formation after mild COVID-19. Overall study context: Among the donors, TCR clusters were largely specific to each donor.

TCRdb ran MiXCR on the 5' RACE reads and lists one entry per CDR3 protein. The table lists 450,000 or so distinct CDR3 sequences, about 23% of them singletons, with around 13% in the top ten. Study-level findings and limits: Nothing showed for sure that second-wave clones peaking on day 37 were SARS-CoV-2 specific. Later expanders leaned CD4+, whereas day 15 to 85 contracting clones were balanced CD4/CD8.

J lost 4 bases, V lost 4 bases, and 10 bases had no gene match. Germline V gene lookup returns CDR1 SGHRS and CDR2 YFSETQ. The CDR3 is made up of 15 amino acids. Remarks on this clonotype: Its antigen is not known.

The chain employs TRBV5-1 and TRBJ2-5, with TRBD1 identical over 7 bases. Sequenced sample: PBMCs or a T cell subset sorted from them (not recorded which). This TCR was recovered from an adult woman who had mild COVID-19 (a few samples of this study predate the infection). Cell type and time point are not known. CDR3 in DNA: TGCGCCAGCAGCCCCGGGACAGCACTATTAGAGACCCAGTACTTC. It specifies CASSPGTALLETQYF.